This T cell receptor (beta chain) emerged from a study of human T cells and chemical hapten exposure. Turning to the study itself: There were weekly diphenylcyclopropenone doses to the scalp for patients throughout the roughly 25-week study. Enrolled patients were predominantly female and had alopecia areata, totalis or universalis. General study results and limits: Among expanded TCRs, significantly more large CDR3 similarity clusters formed than among controls. Following DPC sensitization, TCRs present above 1 in 1000 frequency showed no change.

This clonotype occurred many times. As yet, its antigen is unknown. TCRdb analysed the RACE reads with MiXCR anew, one entry per CDR3 protein. Of 65,000 to 100,000 distinct CDR3 sequences in the sample, approximately 7% were seen once. The CDR3 has 14 amino acids. From germline, CDR1 is SGHRS and CDR2 YFSETQ. Trimming removed 0 bases from V and 8 bases from J, with 12 bases in between. Time point given: patch test 2, 6 weeks after DPC sensitization. Treatment defined: therapeutic diphenylcyclopropenone sensitization with weekly scalp DPC. This clonotype was obtained from a woman under 40 with alopecia areata. Some clones in this sample may be carry-over from other donors' samples. The V gene is TRBV5-1, the J gene TRBJ2-4; no firm D call. The starting material was whole blood, obtained in connection with sensitization to the hapten diphenylcyclopropenone (DPC). This CDR3 is CASSLGPPTDIQYF. The CDR3 DNA follows: TGCGCCAGCAGCTTGGGACCCCCTACGGACATTCAGTACTTC.